This paragraph covers one TCR beta chain sequence. Antigen: not known. TCRdb fed the reads into MiXCR, producing one record per CDR3 protein. Of about 700,000 distinct CDR3 sequences listed, around 30% are singletons. The CDR3 has 13 residues. Between the trimmed V and J ends, which lost 5 bases and 6 bases, there was a span of 11 bases. Germline V gene sequence: CDR1 SNHLY, CDR2 FYNNEI. This sample was taken from a study of T cell repertoires in cytomegalovirus infection. The material sequenced was cultured PBMCs, taken from culture after CMV antigen stimulation. This sequence was found in a human donor in good health (CMV status not recorded). Some clones in this sample may be carry-over from other donors' samples. J is TRBJ2-1 and V is TRBV2; a weak D match, TRBD1 (6 bases). CDR3 sequence reads: CASSTGFFNEQFF. CDR3 DNA sequence: TGTGCCAGCAGTACAGGGTTCTTCAATGAGCAGTTCTTC.